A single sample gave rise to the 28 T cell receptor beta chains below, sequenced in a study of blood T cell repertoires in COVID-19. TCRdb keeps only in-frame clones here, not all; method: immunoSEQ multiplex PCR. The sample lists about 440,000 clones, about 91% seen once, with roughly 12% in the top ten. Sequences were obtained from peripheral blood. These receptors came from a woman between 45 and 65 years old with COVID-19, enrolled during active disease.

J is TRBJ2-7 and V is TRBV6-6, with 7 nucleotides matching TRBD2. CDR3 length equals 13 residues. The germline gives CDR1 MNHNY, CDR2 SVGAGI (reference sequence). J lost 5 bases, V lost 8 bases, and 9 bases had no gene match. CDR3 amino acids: CASWEGYRDEQYF. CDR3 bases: TGTGCCAGCTGGGAGGGGTATAGGGACGAGCAGTACTTC.

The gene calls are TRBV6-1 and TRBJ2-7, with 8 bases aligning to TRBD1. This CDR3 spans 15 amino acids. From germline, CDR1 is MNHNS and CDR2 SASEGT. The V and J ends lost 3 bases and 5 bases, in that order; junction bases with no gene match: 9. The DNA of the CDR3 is TGTGCCAGCAGTGAGACCCCGGACAGGGTCCACGAGCAGTACTTC. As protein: CASSETPDRVHEQYF.

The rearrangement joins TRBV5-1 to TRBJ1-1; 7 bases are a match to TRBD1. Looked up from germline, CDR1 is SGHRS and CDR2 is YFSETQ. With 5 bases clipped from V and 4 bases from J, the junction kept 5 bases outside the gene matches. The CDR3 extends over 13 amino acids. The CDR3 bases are TGCGCCAGCAGGGCGACAGGGAGCACTGAAGCTTTCTTT. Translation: CASRATGSTEAFF.

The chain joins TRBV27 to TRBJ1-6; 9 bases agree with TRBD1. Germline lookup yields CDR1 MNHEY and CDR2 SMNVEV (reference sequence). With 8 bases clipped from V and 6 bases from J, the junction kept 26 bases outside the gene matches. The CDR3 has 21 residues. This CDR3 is CASGRPPGTGTLLGGNSPLHF. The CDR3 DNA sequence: TGTGCCAGCGGCCGTCCCCCGGGGACAGGGACACTCCTGGGAGGTAATTCACCCCTCCACTTT.

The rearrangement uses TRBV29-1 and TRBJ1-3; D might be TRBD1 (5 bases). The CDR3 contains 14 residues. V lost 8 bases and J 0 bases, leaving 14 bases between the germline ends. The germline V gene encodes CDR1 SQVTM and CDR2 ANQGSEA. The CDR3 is CSFEQGLSGNTIYF. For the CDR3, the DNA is TGCAGCTTCGAGCAGGGCCTCTCTGGAAACACCATATATTTT.

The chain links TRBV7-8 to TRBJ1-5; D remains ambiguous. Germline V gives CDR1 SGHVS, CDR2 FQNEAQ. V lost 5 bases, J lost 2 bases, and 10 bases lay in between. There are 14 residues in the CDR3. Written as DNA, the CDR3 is TGTGCCAGCAGCAATTTGTCCGGCAATCAGCCCCAGCATTTT. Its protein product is CASSNLSGNQPQHF.

The CDR3 DNA sequence: TGTGCCAGCAGCTCCAGACAGGTTGGATCTACCGGGGAGCTGTTTTTT. Translated: CASSSRQVGSTGELFF. The rearrangement uses TRBV7-9 and TRBJ2-2; a possible D gene is TRBD1 (6 bases). Trimming took 4 bases from V and 5 from J, leaving 17 bases between them. CDR1 and CDR2 from the germline V gene are SEHNR and FQNEAQ (reference sequence). This CDR3 has 16 amino acids.

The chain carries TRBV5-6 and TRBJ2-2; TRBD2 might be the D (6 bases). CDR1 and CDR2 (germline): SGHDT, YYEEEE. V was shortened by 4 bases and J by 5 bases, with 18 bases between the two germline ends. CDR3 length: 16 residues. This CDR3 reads CASSLVQRRATGELFF. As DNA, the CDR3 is TGTGCCAGCAGCCTCGTCCAGAGGAGGGCGACCGGGGAGCTGTTTTTT.

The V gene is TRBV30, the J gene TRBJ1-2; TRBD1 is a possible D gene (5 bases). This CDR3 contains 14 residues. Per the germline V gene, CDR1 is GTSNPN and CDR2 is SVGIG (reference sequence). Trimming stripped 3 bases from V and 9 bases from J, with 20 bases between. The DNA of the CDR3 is TGTGCCTGGAGCCCAGTTCGGGGGGTGTCGAGCTACACCTTC. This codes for CAWSPVRGVSSYTF.

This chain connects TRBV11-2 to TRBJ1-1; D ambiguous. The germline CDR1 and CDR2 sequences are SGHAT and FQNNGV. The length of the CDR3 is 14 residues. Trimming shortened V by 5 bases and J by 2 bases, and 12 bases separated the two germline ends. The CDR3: CASSHRGTNTEAFF. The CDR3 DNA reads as TGTGCCAGCAGCCATCGAGGAACCAACACTGAAGCTTTCTTT.

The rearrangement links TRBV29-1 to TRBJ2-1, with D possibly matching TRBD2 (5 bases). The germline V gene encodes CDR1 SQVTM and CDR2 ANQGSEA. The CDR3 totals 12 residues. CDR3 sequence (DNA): TGCAACTATATTGGGAGAAAGGATGAGCAGTTCTTC. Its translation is CNYIGRKDEQFF.

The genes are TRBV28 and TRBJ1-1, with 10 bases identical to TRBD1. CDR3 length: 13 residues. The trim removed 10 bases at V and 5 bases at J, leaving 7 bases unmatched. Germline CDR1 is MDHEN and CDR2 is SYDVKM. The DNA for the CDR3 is TGTGCCATTACTGACAGGGGGCGAACTGAAGCTTTCTTT. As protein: CAITDRGRTEAFF.

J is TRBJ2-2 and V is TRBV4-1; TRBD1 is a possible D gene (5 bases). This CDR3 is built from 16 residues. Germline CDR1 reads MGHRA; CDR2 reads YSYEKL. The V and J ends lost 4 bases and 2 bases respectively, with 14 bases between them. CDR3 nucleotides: TGCGCCAGCAGCCTACAGACAGCGCTTAACACCGGGGAGCTGTTTTTT. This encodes CASSLQTALNTGELFF.

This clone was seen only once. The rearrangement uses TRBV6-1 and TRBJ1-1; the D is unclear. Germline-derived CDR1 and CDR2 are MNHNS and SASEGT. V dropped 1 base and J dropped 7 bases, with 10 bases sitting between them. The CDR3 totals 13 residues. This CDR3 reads CASSEGLRGEAFF. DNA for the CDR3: TGTGCCAGCAGTGAAGGCCTTAGAGGTGAAGCTTTCTTT.

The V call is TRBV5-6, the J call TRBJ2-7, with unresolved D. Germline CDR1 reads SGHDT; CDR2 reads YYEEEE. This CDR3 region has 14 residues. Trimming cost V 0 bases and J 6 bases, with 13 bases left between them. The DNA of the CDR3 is TGTGCCAGCAGCTTGGACCCTGCACAGACCGAGCAGTACTTC. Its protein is CASSLDPAQTEQYF.

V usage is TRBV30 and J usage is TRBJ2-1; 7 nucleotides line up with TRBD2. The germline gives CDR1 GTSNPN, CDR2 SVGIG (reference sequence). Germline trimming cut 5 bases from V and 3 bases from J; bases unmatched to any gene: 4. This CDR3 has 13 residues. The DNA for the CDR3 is TGTGCCTGGGCCGGGACTAACTACAATGAGCAGTTCTTC. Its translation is CAWAGTNYNEQFF.

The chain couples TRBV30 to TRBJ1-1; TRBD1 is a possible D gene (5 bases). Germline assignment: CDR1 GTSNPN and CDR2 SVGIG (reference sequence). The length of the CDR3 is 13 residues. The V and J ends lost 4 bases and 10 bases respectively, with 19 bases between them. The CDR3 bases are TGTGCCTGGAACCACTTTACGACAGTGGGAGCTTTCTTT. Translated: CAWNHFTTVGAFF.

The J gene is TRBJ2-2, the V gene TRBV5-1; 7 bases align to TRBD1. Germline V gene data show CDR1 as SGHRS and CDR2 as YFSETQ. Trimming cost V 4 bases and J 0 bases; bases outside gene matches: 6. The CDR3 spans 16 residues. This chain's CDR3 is CASSRTGAANTGELFF. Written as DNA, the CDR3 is TGCGCCAGCAGCCGTACAGGGGCCGCGAACACCGGGGAGCTGTTTTTT.

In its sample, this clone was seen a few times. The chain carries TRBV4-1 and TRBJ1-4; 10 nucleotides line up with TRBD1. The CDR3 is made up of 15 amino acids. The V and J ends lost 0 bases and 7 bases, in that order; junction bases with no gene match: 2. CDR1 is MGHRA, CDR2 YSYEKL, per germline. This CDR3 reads CASSQETGGAEKLFF. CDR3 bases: TGCGCCAGCAGCCAAGAGACAGGGGGCGCTGAAAAACTGTTTTTT.

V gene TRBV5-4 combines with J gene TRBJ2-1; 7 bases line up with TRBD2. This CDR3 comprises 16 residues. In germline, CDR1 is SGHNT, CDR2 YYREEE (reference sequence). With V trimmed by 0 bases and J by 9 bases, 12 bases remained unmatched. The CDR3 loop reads CASSLARGGEGSEQFF. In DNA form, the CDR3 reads TGTGCCAGCAGCTTGGCCCGTGGGGGGGAGGGTAGTGAGCAGTTCTTC.

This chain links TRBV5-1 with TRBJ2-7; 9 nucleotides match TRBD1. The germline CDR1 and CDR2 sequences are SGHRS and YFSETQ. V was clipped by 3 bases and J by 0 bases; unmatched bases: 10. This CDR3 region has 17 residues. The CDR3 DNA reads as TGCGCCAGCAGCTGGGGCCGGGACAGGGCGAGCTCCTACGAGCAGTACTTC. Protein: CASSWGRDRASSYEQYF.

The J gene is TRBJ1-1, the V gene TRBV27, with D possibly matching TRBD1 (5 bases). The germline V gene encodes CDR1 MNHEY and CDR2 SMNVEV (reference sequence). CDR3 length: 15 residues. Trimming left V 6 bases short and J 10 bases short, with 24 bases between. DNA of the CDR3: TGTGCCAGCAGCCCTCGGCGAGACAGTAAGGGTGCAGCTTTCTTT. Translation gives CASSPRRDSKGAAFF.

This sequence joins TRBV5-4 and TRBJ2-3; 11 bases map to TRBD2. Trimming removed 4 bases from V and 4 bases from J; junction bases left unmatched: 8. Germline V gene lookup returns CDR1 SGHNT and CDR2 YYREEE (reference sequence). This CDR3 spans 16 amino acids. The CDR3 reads CASSLRTSGGADTQYF. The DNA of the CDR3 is TGTGCCAGCAGCCTGAGAACTAGCGGGGGTGCAGATACGCAGTATTTT.

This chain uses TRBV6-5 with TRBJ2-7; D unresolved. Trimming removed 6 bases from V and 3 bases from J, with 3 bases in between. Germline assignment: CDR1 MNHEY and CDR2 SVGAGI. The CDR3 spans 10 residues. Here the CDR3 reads CASSNYEQYF. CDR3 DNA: TGTGCCAGCAGCAACTACGAGCAGTACTTC.

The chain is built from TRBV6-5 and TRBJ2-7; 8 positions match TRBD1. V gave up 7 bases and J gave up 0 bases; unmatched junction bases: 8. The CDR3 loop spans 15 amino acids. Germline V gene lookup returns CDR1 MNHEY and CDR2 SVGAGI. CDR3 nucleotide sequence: TGTGCCAGCACGAGGGGGACAGGCGACTCCTACGAGCAGTACTTC. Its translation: CASTRGTGDSYEQYF.

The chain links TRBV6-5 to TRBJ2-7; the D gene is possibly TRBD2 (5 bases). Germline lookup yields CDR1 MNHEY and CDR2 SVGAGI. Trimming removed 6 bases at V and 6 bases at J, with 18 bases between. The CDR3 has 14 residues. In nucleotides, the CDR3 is TGTGCCAGCAGAGAGCGGCCCTGGGCGGGCGAGCAGTACTTC. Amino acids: CASRERPWAGEQYF.

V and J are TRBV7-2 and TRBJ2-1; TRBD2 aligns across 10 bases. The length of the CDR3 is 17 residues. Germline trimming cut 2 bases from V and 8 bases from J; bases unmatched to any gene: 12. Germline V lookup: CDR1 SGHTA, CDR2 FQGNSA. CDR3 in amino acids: CASSLKFRAGGLDEQFF. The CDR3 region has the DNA TGTGCCAGCAGCTTAAAGTTTCGAGCGGGGGGGCTGGATGAGCAGTTCTTC.

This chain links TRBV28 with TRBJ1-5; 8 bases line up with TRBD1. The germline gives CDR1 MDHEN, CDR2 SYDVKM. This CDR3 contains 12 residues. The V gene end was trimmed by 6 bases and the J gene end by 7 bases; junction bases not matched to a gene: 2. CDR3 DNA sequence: TGTGCCAGCAGGGACAGGGTCCAGCCCCAGCATTTT. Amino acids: CASRDRVQPQHF.